The clone carrying this T cell receptor beta chain showed up just a few times. The target antigen is unknown. The junction departs from the called germline gene at one end, perhaps through a read error. Study findings and constraints: Larger-cohort validation covered only one TCR beta V-J rearrangement. The TCR gene usage of tumor memory CD4+ T cells clustered together with blood and lymph node memory CD4+ cells and with lymph node naive CD4+ cells.

Constant-region reverse primers amplified full-length variable regions, followed by semi-nested Nested Universal Primer A PCR. TCRdb independently ran MiXCR on the 5' RACE reads; one entry per CDR3 protein. This sample has about 61,000 distinct CDR3 sequences, with almost 30% found just once. In germline, CDR1 is MNHEY, CDR2 SVGAGI. The CDR3 totals 13 residues. Naive CD4+ T cells were purified with Tregs depleted by CD25. This chain uses TRBV6-5 with TRBJ1-2, with D tentatively TRBD1 (6 bases). The origin of this receptor is a female donor with breast cancer. Sequenced input: tumor-infiltrating naive CD4+ T cells sorted from the breast tumor. Subset described: naive CD4+ T cells, CD4+CD45RA+CD25-. CDR3 DNA: TGTGTCAGCAGTTACTTGGGGGGCTCAGGCTACACCTTC. It translates to CVSSYLGGSGYTF.